This T cell receptor (beta chain) emerged from a study of blood T cell repertoires in COVID-19. Only in-frame clones appear in the TCRdb table, and some are missing; sequencing was by immunoSEQ multiplex PCR. The data contain roughly 100,000 clones, 80% to 90% of them singletons. The CDR3 length is 14 residues. Germline V gives CDR1 SNHLY, CDR2 FYNNEI. Trimming removed 8 bases from V and 9 bases from J; junction bases left unmatched: 9. This rearrangement joins TRBV2 to TRBJ2-1; 11 bases match TRBD2. The clonotype originates from a woman aged 80 or over with acute or convalescent COVID-19. The sample comprised peripheral blood. As DNA, the CDR3 is TGTGCCAGCGTGGGGACTAGCGGCCTGGGTGAGCAGTTCTTC. Translated, it gives CASVGTSGLGEQFF. The full variable domain, rest sourced from reference TRBV2 and TRBJ2-1, is EPEVTQTPSHQVTQMGQEVILRCVPISNHLYFYWYRQILGQKVEFLVSFYNNEISEKSEIFDDQFSVERPDGSNFTLKIRSTKLEDSAMYFCASVGTSGLGEQFFGPGTRLTVL.